This is a list of T cell receptor beta chains from one sample in a study of cytomegalovirus exposure and HLA in healthy donors. TCRdb's table, derived via immunoSEQ multiplex PCR, lists solely in-frame clones and lacks some. Here the sample spans roughly 120,000 clones, roughly 82% being singletons. Sequencing input: PBMCs. The receptors derive from a human donor in good health. CDR3s include the opening cysteine and the closing phenylalanine or tryptophan. A D gene is named only where the DNA matches it firmly. Clone size is shown for a subset of rows, as once, few, many or a class of expanded clone.

abundance	d_gene	j_gene	v_gene	CDR3nt	CDR3aa
-	-	TRBJ1-4	TRBV27	TGTGCCAGCAGTTTATCCGGACAGATTAATGAAAAACTGTTTTTT	CASSLSGQINEKLFF
-	TRBD2	TRBJ2-7	TRBV4-2	TGTGCCAGCAGCCAATTACTAGCGGGAGCCTACTCCTACGAGCAGTACTTC	CASSQLLAGAYSYEQYF
-	-	TRBJ2-5	TRBV29-1	TGCAGCGCTAAAAGCACGGTGGAGTACTTC	CSAKSTVEYF
-	-	TRBJ2-7	TRBV18	TGTGCCAGCTCACCGATGAGCTCCTACGAGCAGTACTTC	CASSPMSSYEQYF
-	TRBD2	TRBJ2-1	TRBV28	TGTGCCAGCAGTCGGCTAGCGGGACCCAGCTCCTACAATGAGCAGTTCTTC	CASSRLAGPSSYNEQFF
few	TRBD1	TRBJ1-2	TRBV7-2	TGTGCCAGCAGCTTAAAAAGGGACAGTCTTTATGGCTACACCTTC	CASSLKRDSLYGYTF
few	TRBD1	TRBJ1-5	TRBV4-1	TGCGCCAGCAGCCAATTCGGACAGGGGGGGAATCAGCCCCAGCATTTT	CASSQFGQGGNQPQHF
-	-	TRBJ2-7	TRBV6-1	TGTGCCAGCAGCCCTACCCGCGGGCCAGCCTACGAGCAGTACTTC	CASSPTRGPAYEQYF
once	-	TRBJ2-7	TRBV6-5	TGTGCCAGCAGTTACTCGGGGGCCGGATCCTACGAGCAGTACTTC	CASSYSGAGSYEQYF
once	-	TRBJ1-3	TRBV6-5	TGTGCCAGCAGTTACGGGGCAGGCCCCCCCGGAAACACCATATATTTT	CASSYGAGPPGNTIYF
once	-	TRBJ1-2	TRBV7-8	TGTGCCAGCAGCGAGGGACTGAGTCCTAACTATGGCTACACCTTC	CASSEGLSPNYGYTF
-	-	TRBJ2-7	TRBV11-2	TGTGCCAGCAGCTTCTCTTTAGGGGTCTACGAGCAGTACTTC	CASSFSLGVYEQYF
-	TRBD2	TRBJ2-7	TRBV6-1	TGTGCCAGCAGTGAAGCTAGCGGGACAACCTACGAGCAGTACTTC	CASSEASGTTYEQYF
-	-	TRBJ2-6	TRBV11-2	TGTGCCAGCAGCCACGGACAGTCTGGGGCCAACGTCCTGACTTTC	CASSHGQSGANVLTF
few	-	TRBJ2-1	TRBV7-3	TGTGCCAGCAGCTCCCTCGACAGGCCCCCCTACAATGAGCAGTTCTTC	CASSSLDRPPYNEQFF
-	-	TRBJ1-1	TRBV5-1	TGCGCCAGCAGCCACCGGGGGGGCGACACTGAAGCTTTCTTT	CASSHRGGDTEAFF
-	-	TRBJ2-5	TRBV2	TGTGCCAGCAAGACCTTAGGACAGCAAGAGACCCAGTACTTC	CASKTLGQQETQYF
-	-	TRBJ2-7	TRBV6-5	TGTGCCAGCAGTTACTCGGCTAGTAAAGCCTCCTACGAGCAGTACTTC	CASSYSASKASYEQYF
-	-	TRBJ2-1	TRBV5-4	TGTGCCAGCAGCTTGGACAGGGCTTCGGGCAATGAGCAGTTCTTC	CASSLDRASGNEQFF
-	TRBD1	TRBJ2-7	TRBV19	TGTGCCAGTAGTAGACAAGCAGGGGGTGAGCAGTACTTC	CASSRQAGGEQYF
-	TRBD1	TRBJ1-2	TRBV2	TGTGCCAGCACCCGACAGGGGGGGGCCTACTATGGCTACACCTTC	CASTRQGGAYYGYTF
-	-	TRBJ1-2	TRBV11-2	TGTGCCAGCAGCTTAGAACTTTTTGGCTACACCTTC	CASSLELFGYTF
-	TRBD2	TRBJ2-7	TRBV27	TGTGCCAGCAGTTTGGAACTAGCGGGAGGGCCGGAGGGGTACGAGCAGTACTTC	CASSLELAGGPEGYEQYF
-	-	TRBJ2-7	TRBV25-1	TGTGCCAGCCGGGGGGCGGGGGACCGGAGCAACGAGCAGTACTTC	CASRGAGDRSNEQYF
once	TRBD2	TRBJ2-1	TRBV14	TGTGCCAGCAGCCCAACTAGCGGGTATGGTAATGAGCAGTTCTTC	CASSPTSGYGNEQFF
-	TRBD1	TRBJ1-1	TRBV7-9	TGTGCCAGCAGCTCTGGACAGGGTAACACTGAAGCTTTCTTT	CASSSGQGNTEAFF
-	TRBD2	TRBJ2-2	TRBV19	TGTGCCAGTAGTAAAAAGCCGCTACTAGCGGAGCAGTCCGGGGAGCTGTTTTTT	CASSKKPLLAEQSGELFF
-	-	TRBJ1-5	TRBV28	TGTGCCGATGGCAGTAACAATCAGCCCCAGCATTTT	CADGSNNQPQHF
few	TRBD2	TRBJ2-1	TRBV19	TGTGCCAGTACCGGGGGGAACCGTTACAATGAGCAGTTCTTC	CASTGGNRYNEQFF
once	-	TRBJ2-7	TRBV19	TGTGCCAGTAGTATAGAGGAGGACCCCAGCTCCTACGAGCAGTACTTC	CASSIEEDPSSYEQYF
-	-	TRBJ2-1	TRBV25-1	TGTGCCAGCAGCGATCGAACCCTTCTGTGGGCGGGAAGCGATGAGCAGTTCTTC	CASSDRTLLWAGSDEQFF
-	-	TRBJ1-4	TRBV7-8	TGTGCCAGCAGCTTAACCTACAGGGAGTCTAATGAAAAACTGTTTTTT	CASSLTYRESNEKLFF